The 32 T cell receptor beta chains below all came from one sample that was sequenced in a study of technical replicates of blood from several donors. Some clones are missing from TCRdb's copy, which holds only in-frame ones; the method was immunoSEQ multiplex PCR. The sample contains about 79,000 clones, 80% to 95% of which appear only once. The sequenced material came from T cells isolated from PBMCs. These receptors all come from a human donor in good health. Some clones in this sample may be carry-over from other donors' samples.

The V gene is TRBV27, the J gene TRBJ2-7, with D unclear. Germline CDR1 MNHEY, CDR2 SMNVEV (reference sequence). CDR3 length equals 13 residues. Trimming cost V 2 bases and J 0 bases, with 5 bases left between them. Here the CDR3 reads CASSLLASYEQYF. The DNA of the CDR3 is TGTGCCAGCAGTTTACTGGCCTCCTACGAGCAGTACTTC.

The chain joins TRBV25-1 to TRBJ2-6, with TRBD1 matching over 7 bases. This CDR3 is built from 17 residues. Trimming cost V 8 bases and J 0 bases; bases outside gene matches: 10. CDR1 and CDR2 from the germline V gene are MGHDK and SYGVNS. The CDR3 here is CASGSGTVVSGANVLTF. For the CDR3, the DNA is TGTGCCAGCGGGTCCGGGACAGTAGTCTCTGGGGCCAACGTCCTGACTTTC.

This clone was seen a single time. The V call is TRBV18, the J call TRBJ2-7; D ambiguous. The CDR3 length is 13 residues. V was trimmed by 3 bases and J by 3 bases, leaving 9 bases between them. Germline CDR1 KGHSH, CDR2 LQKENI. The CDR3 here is CASSPAHRYEQYF. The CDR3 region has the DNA TGTGCCAGCTCACCGGCACATCGCTACGAGCAGTACTTC. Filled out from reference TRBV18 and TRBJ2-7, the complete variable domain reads NAGVMQNPRHLVRRRGQEARLRCSPMKGHSHVYWYRQLPEEGLKFMVYLQKENIIDESGMPKERFSAEFPKEGPSILRIQQVVRGDSAAYFCASSPAHRYEQYFGPGTRLTVT.

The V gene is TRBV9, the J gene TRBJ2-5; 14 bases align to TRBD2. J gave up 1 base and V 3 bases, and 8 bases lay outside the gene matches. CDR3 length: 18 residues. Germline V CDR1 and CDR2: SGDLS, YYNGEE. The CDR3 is CASSEGTSGREFQETQYF. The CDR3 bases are TGTGCCAGCAGCGAGGGGACTAGCGGGAGAGAGTTCCAAGAGACCCAGTACTTC.

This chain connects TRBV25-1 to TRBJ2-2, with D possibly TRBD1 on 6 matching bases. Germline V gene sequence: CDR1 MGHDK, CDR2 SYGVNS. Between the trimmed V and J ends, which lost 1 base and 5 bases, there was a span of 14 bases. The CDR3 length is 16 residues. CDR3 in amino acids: CASSELDSLGTGELFF. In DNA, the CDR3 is TGTGCCAGCAGTGAATTGGACAGCTTGGGGACCGGGGAGCTGTTTTTT.

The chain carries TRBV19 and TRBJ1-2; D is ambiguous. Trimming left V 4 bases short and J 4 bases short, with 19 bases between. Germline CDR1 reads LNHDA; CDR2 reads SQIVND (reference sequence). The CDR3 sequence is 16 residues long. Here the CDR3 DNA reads TGTGCCAGTAGTAACCCAGAACACCGTACCTCCTATGGCTACACCTTC. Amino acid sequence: CASSNPEHRTSYGYTF.

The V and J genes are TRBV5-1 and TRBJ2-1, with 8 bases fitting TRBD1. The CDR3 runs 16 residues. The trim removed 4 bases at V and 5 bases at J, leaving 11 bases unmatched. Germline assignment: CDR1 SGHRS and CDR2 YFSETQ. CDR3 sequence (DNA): TGCGCCAGCAGCCCAGGACAGGGAAGGGGTGACAATGAGCAGTTCTTC. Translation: CASSPGQGRGDNEQFF.

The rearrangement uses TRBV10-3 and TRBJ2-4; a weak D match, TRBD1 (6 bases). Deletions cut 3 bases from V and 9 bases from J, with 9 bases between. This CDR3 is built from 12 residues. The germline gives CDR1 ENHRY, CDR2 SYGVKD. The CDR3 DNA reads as TGTGCCATCAGTGACAGGGGTCCCATTCAGTACTTC. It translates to CAISDRGPIQYF.

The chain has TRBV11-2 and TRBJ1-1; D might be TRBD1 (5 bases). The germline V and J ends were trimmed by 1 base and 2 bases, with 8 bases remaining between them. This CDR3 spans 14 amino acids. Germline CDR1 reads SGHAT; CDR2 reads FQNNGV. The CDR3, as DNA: TGTGCCAGCAGCTTAGTCGGACAAAACACTGAAGCTTTCTTT. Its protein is CASSLVGQNTEAFF. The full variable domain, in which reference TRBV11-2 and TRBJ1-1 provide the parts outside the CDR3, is EAGVAQSPRYKIIEKRQSVAFWCNPISGHATLYWYQQILGQGPKLLIQFQNNGVVDDSQLPKDRFSAERLKGVDSTLKIQPAKLEDSAVYLCASSLVGQNTEAFFGQGTRLTVV.

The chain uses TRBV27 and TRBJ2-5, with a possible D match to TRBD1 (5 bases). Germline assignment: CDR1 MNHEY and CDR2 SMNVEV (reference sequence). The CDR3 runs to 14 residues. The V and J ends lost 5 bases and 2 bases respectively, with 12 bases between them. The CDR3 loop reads CASSPLQVQETQYF. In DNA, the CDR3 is TGTGCCAGCAGTCCACTACAGGTACAAGAGACCCAGTACTTC.

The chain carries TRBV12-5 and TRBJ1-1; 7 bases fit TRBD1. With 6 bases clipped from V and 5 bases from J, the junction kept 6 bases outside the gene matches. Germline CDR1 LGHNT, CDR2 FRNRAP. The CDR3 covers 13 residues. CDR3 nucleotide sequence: TGTGCTAGTGGCCGACAGGGCGGGACTGAAGCTTTCTTT. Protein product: CASGRQGGTEAFF.

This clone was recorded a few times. The CDR3 loop reads CASSLPGNTEAFF. For the CDR3, the DNA is TGTGCCAGCAGCTTACCCGGGAACACTGAAGCTTTCTTT. V and J are TRBV11-1 and TRBJ1-1; no firm D call. V lost 2 bases, J lost 1 base, and 5 bases lay in between. This CDR3 has 13 residues. Germline loops: CDR1 SGHAT, CDR2 FQDESV (reference sequence).

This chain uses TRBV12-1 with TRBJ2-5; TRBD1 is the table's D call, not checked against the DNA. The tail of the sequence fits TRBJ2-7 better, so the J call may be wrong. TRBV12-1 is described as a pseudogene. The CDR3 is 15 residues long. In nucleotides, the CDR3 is TGTGCCAGCAGCGCAGGGATCCCTTCCACCTACGAGCAGTACTTC. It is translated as CASSAGIPSTYEQYF.

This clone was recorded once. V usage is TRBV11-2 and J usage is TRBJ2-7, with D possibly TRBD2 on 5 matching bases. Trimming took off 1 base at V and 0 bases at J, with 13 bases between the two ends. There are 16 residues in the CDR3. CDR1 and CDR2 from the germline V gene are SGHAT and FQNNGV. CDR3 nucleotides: TGTGCCAGCAGCTTAGTGTCATACGGGAACTCCTACGAGCAGTACTTC. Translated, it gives CASSLVSYGNSYEQYF.

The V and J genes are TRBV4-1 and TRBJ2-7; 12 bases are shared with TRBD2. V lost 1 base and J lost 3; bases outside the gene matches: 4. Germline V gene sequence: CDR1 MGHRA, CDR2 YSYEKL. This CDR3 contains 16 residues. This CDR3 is CASSQGLAGGIYEQYF. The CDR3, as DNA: TGCGCCAGCAGCCAAGGGCTAGCGGGAGGGATCTACGAGCAGTACTTC.

CDR3 DNA sequence: TGTGCCAGCAGCTCCGGGACAGGGAGCAAACGGAACACTGAAGCTTTCTTT. Protein: CASSSGTGSKRNTEAFF. The V and J genes are TRBV5-4 and TRBJ1-1; TRBD1 aligns across 9 bases. J was trimmed by 1 base and V by 3 bases; bases with no gene match: 10. Germline CDR1 is SGHNT and CDR2 is YYREEE (reference sequence). The CDR3 is 17 amino acids.

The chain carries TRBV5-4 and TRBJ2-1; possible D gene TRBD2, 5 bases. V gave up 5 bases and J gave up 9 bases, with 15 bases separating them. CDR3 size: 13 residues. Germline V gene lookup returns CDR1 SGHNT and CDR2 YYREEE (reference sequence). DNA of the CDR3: TGTGCCAGCAGTTTGACGGACTTAGCTGAGCAGTTCTTC. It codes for CASSLTDLAEQFF. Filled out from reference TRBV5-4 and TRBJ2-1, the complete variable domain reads ETGVTQSPTHLIKTRGQQVTLRCSSQSGHNTVSWYQQALGQGPQFIFQYYREEENGRGNFPPRFSGLQFPNYSSELNVNALELDDSALYLCASSLTDLAEQFFGPGTRLTVL.

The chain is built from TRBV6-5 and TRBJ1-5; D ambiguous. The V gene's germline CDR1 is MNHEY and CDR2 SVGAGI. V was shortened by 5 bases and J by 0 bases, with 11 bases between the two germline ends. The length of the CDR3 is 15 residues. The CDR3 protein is CASSPSEYSNQPQHF. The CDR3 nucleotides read TGTGCCAGCAGTCCGTCAGAATATAGCAATCAGCCCCAGCATTTT.

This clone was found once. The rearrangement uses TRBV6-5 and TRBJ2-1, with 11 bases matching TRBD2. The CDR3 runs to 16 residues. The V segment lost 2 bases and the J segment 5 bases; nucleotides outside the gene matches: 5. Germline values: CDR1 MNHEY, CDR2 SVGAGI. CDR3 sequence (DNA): TGTGCCAGCAGTTACACCTCGGGACTAGCGGACAATGAGCAGTTCTTC. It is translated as CASSYTSGLADNEQFF.

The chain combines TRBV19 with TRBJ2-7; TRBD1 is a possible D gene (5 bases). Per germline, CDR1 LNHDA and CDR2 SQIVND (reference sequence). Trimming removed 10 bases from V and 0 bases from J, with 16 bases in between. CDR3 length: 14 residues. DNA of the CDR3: TGTGCCACTTCAGACAGTACGAGCTCCTACGAGCAGTACTTC. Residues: CATSDSTSSYEQYF. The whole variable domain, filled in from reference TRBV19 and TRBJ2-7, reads DGGITQSPKYLFRKEGQNVTLSCEQNLNHDAMYWYRQDPGQGLRLIYYSQIVNDFQKGDIAEGYSVSREKKESFPLTVTSAQKNPTAFYLCATSDSTSSYEQYFGPGTRLTVT.

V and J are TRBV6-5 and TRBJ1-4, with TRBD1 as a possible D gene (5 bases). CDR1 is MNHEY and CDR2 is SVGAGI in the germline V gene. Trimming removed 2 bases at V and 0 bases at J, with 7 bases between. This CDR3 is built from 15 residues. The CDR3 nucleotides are TGTGCCAGCAGTTACGGGGCAGCAACTAATGAAAAACTGTTTTTT. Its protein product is CASSYGAATNEKLFF.

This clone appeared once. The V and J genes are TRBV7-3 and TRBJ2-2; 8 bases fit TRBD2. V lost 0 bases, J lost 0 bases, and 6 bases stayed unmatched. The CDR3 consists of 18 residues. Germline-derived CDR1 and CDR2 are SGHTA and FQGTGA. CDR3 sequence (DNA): TGTGCCAGCAGCTTAACCAAGGGGGGACTAGCGAACACCGGGGAGCTGTTTTTT. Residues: CASSLTKGGLANTGELFF.

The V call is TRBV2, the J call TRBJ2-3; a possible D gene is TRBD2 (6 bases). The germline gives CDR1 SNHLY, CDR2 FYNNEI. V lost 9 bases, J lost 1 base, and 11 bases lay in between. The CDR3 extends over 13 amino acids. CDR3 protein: CARETGGTDTQYF. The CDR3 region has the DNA TGTGCCAGGGAAACGGGAGGCACAGATACGCAGTATTTT.

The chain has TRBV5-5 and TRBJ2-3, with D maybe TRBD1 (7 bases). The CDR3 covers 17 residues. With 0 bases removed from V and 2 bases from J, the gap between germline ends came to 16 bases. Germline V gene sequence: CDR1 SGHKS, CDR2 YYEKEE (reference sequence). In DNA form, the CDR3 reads TGTGCCAGCAGCTTGGGGGTCAGGGGGGCCCTCACAGATACGCAGTATTTT. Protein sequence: CASSLGVRGALTDTQYF.

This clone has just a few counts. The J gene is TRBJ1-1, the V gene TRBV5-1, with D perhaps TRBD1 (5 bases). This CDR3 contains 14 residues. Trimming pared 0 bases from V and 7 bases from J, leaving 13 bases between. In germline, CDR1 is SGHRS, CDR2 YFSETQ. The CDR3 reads CASSLVSGQNEAFF. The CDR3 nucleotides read TGCGCCAGCAGCTTGGTGTCAGGGCAGAATGAAGCTTTCTTT.

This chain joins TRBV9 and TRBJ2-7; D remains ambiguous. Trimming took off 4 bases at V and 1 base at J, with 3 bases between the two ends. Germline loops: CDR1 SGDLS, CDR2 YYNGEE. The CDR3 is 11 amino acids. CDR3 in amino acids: CASSRSYEQYF. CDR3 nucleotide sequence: TGTGCCAGCAGCCGGTCCTACGAGCAGTACTTC.

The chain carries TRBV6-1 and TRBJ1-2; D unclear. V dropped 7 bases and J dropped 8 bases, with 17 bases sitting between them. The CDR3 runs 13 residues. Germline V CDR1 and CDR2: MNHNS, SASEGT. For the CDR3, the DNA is TGTGCCAGCATGGAATTAGAGCGACGCGGCTACACCTTC. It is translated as CASMELERRGYTF.

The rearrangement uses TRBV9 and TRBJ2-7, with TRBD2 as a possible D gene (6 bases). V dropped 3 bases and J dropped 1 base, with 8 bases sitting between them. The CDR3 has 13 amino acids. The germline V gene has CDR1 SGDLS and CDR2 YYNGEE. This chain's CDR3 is CASSEGTSYEQYF. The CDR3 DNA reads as TGTGCCAGCAGCGAGGGGACTTCCTACGAGCAGTACTTC.

CDR3 amino acids: CASSDGQGFSTDTQYF. The CDR3 region has the DNA TGTGCCAGCAGTGACGGACAGGGATTCTCCACAGATACGCAGTATTTT. This chain connects TRBV11-3 to TRBJ2-3; 8 nucleotides align to TRBD1. The CDR3 length is 16 residues. V shed 6 bases and J 2 bases; nucleotides not matched to a gene: 10. The germline V gene has CDR1 SGHNT and CDR2 YENEEA.

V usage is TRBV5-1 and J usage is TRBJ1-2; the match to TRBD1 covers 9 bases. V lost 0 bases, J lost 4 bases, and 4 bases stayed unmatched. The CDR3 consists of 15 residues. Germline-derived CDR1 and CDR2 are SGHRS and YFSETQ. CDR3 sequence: CASSLAGDRAYGYTF. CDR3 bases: TGCGCCAGCAGCTTGGCCGGGGACAGGGCCTATGGCTACACCTTC.

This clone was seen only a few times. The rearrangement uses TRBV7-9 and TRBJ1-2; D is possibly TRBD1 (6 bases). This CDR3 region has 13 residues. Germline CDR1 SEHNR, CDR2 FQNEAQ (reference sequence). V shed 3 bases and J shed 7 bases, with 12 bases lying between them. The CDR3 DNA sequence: TGTGCCAGCAGCTTCAACGACAGGTCTGGCTACACCTTC. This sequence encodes CASSFNDRSGYTF. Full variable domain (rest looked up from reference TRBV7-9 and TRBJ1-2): DTGVSQNPRHKITKRGQNVTFRCDPISEHNRLYWYRQTLGQGPEFLTYFQNEAQLEKSRLLSDRFSAERPKGSFSTLEIQRTEQGDSAMYLCASSFNDRSGYTFGSGTRLTVV.

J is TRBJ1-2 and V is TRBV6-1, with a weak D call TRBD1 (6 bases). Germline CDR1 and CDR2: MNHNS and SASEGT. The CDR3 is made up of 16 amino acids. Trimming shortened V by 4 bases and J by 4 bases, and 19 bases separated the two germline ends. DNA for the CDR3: TGTGCCAGCAGTGTAGAACATGACAGGCAACCCTATGGCTACACCTTC. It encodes CASSVEHDRQPYGYTF.